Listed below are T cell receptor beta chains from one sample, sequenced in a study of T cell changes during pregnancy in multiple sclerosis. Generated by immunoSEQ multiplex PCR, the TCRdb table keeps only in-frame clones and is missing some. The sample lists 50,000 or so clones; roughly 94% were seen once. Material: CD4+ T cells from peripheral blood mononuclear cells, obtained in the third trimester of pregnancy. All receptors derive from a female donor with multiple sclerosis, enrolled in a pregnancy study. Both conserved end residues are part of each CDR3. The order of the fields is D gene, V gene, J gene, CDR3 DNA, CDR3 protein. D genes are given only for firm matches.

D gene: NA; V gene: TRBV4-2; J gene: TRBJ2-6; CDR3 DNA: TGTGCCAGCAGCCCGACAGGTTCAATCTCTGGGGCCAACGTCCTGACTTTC; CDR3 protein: CASSPTGSISGANVLTF
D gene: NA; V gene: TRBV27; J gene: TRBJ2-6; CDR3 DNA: TGTGCCAGCAGTTTTTTCTCCCCAGGGCCTGGGGCCAACGTCCTGACTTTC; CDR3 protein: CASSFFSPGPGANVLTF
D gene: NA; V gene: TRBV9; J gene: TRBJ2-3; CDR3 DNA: TGTGCCAGCAGCGTAGAAGTCTATAGCACAGATACGCAGTATTTT; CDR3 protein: CASSVEVYSTDTQYF
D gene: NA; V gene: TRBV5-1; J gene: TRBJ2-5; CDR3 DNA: TGCGCCAGCAGCTTGGGACAAACCCAGTACTTC; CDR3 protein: CASSLGQTQYF
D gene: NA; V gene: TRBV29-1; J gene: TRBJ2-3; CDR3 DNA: TGCAGCGTTGCCGCCGGGACACTCCTCACAGATACGCAGTATTTT; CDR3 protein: CSVAAGTLLTDTQYF
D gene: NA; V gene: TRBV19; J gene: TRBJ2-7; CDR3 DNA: TGTGCCAGTAGTTTCACCGGGACTTCGAGCAACTACGAGCAGTACTTC; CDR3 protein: CASSFTGTSSNYEQYF
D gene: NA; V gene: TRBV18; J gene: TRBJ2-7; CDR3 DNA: TGTGCCAGCTCACGGGCCAGGGAAAGGACCTACGAGCAGTACTTC; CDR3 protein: CASSRARERTYEQYF
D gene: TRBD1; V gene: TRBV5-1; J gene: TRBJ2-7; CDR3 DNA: TGCGCCAGCAGCCCCGATGGACAGGGGATAAAGGGTTTGTACTTC; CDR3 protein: CASSPDGQGIKGLYF
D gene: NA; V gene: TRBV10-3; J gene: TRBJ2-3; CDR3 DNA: TGTGCCATCAGTATGTCAGGAACAGATACGCAGTATTTT; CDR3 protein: CAISMSGTDTQYF
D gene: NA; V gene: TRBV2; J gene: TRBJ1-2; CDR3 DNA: TGTGCCAGCAGTGAATTGTCGGCCAGGGTAAACTATGGCTACACCTTC; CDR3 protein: CASSELSARVNYGYTF